Sequencing of this T cell receptor (beta chain) was carried out in a study of identical twins. Broader study findings: Models predicted less out-of-frame TCR alpha sharing in monozygotic twins than was found. Out-of-frame alpha sequences common to twins were enriched for low generation probability. Memory repertoires lacked the insertion deficit that abundant cord blood beta clonotypes showed.

This clonotype was counted at least ten times. Its antigen is unknown. Trimming left V 5 bases short and J 1 base short, with 15 bases between. This CDR3 spans 16 amino acids. Germline V CDR1 and CDR2: MGHRA, YSYEKL. Template switching, a step in the protocol, added a universal primer site, and cDNA carried unique molecular identifiers. TCRdb fed the 5' RACE reads into MiXCR, producing one record per CDR3 protein. The profile shows about 340,000 distinct CDR3 sequences, approximately 10% of them singletons. The sequenced sample consisted of naive T cells sorted from blood. This TCR derives from a woman in her forties or fifties in good health. The chain couples TRBV4-1 to TRBJ2-1, with no clear D. In DNA form, the CDR3 reads TGCGCCAGCAGCAGGATAGGGCGTACGTCCTACAATGAGCAGTTCTTC. As protein: CASSRIGRTSYNEQFF.